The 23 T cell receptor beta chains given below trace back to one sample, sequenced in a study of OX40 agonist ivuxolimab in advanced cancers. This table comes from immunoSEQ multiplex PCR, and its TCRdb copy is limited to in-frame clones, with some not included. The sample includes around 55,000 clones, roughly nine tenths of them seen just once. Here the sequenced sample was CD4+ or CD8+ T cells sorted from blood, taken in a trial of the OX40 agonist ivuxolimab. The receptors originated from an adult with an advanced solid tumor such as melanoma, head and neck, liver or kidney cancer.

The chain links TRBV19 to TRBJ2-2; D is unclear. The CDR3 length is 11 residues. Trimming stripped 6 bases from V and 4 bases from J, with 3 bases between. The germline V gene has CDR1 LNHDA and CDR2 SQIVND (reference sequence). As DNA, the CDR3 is TGTGCCAGTAGAAGCACCGGGGAGCTGTTTTTT. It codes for CASRSTGELFF.

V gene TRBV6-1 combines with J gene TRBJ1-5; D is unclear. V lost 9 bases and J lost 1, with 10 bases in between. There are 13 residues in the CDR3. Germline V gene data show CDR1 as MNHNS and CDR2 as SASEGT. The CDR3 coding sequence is TGTGCCAGTCGTCCCCTAAGCAATCAGCCCCAGCATTTT. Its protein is CASRPLSNQPQHF.

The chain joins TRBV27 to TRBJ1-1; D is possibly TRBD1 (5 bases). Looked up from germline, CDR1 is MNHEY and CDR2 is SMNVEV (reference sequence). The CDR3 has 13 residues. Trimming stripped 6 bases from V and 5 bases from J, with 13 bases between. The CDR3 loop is CASSVGAGTEAFF. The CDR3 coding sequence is TGTGCCAGCAGCGTAGGGGCGGGGACTGAAGCTTTCTTT.

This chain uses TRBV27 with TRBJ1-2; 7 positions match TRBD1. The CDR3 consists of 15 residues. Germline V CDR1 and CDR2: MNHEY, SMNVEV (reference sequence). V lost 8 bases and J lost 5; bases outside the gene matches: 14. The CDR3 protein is CASRDREDWSYGYTF. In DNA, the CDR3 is TGTGCCAGCCGAGACAGGGAAGATTGGAGTTATGGCTACACCTTC.

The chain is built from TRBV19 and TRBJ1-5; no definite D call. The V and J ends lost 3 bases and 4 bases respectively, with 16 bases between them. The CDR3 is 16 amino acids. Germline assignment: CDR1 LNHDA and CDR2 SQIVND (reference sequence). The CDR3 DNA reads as TGTGCCAGTAGTATTAACGGGAGAGGGTTAAATCAGCCCCAGCATTTT. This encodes CASSINGRGLNQPQHF.

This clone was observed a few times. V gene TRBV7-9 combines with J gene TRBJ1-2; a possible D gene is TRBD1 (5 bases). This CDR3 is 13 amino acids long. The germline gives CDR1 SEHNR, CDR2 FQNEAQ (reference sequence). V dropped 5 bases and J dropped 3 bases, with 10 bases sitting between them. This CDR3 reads CASSTGRHYGYTF. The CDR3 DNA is TGTGCCAGCAGCACGGGACGGCACTATGGCTACACCTTC.

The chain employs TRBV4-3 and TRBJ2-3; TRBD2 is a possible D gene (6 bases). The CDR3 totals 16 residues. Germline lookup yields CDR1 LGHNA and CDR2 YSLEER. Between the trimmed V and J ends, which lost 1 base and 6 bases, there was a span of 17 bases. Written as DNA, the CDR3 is TGCGCCAGCAGCCAAGGACTCAGGAGCCGGGGGGATACGCAGTATTTT. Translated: CASSQGLRSRGDTQYF.

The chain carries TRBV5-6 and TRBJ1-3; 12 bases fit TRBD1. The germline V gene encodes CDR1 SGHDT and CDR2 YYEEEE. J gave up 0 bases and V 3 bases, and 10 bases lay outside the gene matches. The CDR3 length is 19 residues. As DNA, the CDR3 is TGTGCCAGCAGCTGGGCCCCGGGACAGGGGGCTTCCTCTGGAAACACCATATATTTT. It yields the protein CASSWAPGQGASSGNTIYF.

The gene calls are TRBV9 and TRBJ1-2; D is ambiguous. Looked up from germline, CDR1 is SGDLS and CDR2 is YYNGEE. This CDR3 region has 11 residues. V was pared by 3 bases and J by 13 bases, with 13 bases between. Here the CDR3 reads CASSGPRGPTF. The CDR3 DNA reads TGTGCCAGCAGCGGACCTAGAGGGCCCACCTTC.

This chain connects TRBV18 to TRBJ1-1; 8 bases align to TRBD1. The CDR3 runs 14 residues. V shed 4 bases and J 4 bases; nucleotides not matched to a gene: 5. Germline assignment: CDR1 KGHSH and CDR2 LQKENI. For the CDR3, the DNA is TGTGCCAGCTCACTCGGACAGGGACGCACTGAAGCTTTCTTT. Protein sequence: CASSLGQGRTEAFF.

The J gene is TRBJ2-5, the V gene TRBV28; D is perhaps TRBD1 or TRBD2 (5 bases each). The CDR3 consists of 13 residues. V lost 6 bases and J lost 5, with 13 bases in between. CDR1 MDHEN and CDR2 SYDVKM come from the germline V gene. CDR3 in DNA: TGTGCCAGCAGCTCTGGGGGTCGGGAGACCCAGTACTTC. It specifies CASSSGGRETQYF.

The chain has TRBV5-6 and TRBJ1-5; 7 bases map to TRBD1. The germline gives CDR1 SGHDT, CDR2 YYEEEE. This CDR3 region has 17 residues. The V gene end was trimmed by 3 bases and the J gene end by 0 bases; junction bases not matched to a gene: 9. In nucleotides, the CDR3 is TGTGCCAGCAGCTGGGGCGTGACAGGGTATAGCAATCAGCCCCAGCATTTT. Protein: CASSWGVTGYSNQPQHF.

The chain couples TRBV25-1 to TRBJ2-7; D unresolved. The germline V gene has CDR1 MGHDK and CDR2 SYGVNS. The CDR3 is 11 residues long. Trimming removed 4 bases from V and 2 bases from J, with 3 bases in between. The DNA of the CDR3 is TGTGCCAGCAGTGGGGCCTACGAGCAGTACTTC. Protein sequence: CASSGAYEQYF.

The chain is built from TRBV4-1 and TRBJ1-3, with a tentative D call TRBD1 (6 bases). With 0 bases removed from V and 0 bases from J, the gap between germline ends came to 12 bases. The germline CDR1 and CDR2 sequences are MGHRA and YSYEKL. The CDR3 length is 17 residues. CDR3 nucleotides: TGCGCCAGCAGCCAAGAAAGGGGGTCTTACTCTGGAAACACCATATATTTT. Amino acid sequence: CASSQERGSYSGNTIYF.

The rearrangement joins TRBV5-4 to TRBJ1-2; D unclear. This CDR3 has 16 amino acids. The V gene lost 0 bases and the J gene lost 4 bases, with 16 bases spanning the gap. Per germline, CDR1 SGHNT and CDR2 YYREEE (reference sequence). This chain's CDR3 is CASSLVEAAAVYGYTF. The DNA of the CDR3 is TGTGCCAGCAGCTTGGTTGAAGCGGCGGCGGTCTATGGCTACACCTTC.

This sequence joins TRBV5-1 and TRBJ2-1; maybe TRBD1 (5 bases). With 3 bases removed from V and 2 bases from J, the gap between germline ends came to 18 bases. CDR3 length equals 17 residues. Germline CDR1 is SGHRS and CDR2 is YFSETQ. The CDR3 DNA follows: TGCGCCAGCAGCTGGGGCCCTGACCGGATGACCTACAATGAGCAGTTCTTC. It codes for CASSWGPDRMTYNEQFF.

The CDR3 loop is CASSLDLSGSKFF. CDR3 nucleotide sequence: TGTGCCAGCAGCTTAGACCTCTCCGGGAGCAAGTTCTTC. V usage is TRBV7-9 and J usage is TRBJ2-1, with D tentatively TRBD2 (6 bases). The CDR3 runs to 13 residues. Germline V CDR1 and CDR2: SEHNR, FQNEAQ (reference sequence). V lost 1 base and J lost 14, with 15 bases in between.

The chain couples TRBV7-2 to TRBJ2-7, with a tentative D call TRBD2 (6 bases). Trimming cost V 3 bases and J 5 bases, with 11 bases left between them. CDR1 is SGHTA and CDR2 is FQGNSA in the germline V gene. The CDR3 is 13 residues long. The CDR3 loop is CASSLGGGNEQYV. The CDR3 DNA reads TGTGCCAGCAGCTTGGGTGGGGGGAACGAGCAGTACGTC.

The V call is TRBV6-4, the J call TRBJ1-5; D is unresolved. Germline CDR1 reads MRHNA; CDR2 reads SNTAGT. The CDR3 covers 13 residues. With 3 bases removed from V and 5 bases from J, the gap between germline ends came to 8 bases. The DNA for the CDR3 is TGTGCCAGCAGTGAGTCGGGAGATCAGCCCCAGCATTTT. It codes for CASSESGDQPQHF.

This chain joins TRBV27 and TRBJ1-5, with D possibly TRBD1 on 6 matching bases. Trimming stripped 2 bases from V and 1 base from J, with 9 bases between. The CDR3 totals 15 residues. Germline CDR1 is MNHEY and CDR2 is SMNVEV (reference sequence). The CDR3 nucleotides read TGTGCCAGCAGTTTAATAGGGGGAAGCAATCAGCCCCAGCATTTT. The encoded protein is CASSLIGGSNQPQHF.

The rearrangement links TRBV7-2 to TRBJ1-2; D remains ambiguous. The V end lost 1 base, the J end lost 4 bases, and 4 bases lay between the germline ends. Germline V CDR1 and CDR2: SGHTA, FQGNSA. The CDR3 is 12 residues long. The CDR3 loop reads CASSLGLYGYTF. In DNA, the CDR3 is TGTGCCAGCAGCTTAGGTCTCTATGGCTACACCTTC.

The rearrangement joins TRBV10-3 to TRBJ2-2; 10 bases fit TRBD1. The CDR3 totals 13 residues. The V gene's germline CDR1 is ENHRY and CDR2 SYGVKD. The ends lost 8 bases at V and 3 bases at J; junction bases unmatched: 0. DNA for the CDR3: TGTGCCATCGGGACAGGGGACACCGGGGAGCTGTTTTTT. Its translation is CAIGTGDTGELFF.

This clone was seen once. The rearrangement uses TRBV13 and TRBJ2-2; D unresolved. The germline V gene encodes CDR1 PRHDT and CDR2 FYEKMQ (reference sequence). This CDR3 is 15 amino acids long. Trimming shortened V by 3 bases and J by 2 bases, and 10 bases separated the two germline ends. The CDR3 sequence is CASSFRNTNTGELFF. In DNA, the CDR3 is TGTGCCAGCAGCTTTCGGAATACCAACACCGGGGAGCTGTTTTTT.